These 28 T cell receptor beta chains share one sample of origin, sequenced in a study of OX40 agonist ivuxolimab in advanced cancers. The table came from immunoSEQ multiplex PCR; TCRdb's copy has only in-frame clones and leaves some out. The data hold about 73,000 clones, with just under 90% observed a single time. The material was CD4+ or CD8+ T cells sorted from blood, obtained in a trial of the OX40 agonist ivuxolimab. The receptor set was obtained from an adult with an advanced solid tumor such as melanoma, head and neck, liver or kidney cancer.

The rearrangement links TRBV5-6 to TRBJ1-1, with D hard to call. V shed 3 bases and J shed 1 base, with 7 bases lying between them. CDR1 is SGHDT and CDR2 is YYEEEE in the germline V gene. The CDR3 has 13 residues. The CDR3 is CASSSGPNTEAFF. The CDR3 coding sequence is TGTGCCAGCAGCTCGGGCCCGAACACTGAAGCTTTCTTT. The whole variable domain, remainder taken from reference TRBV5-6 and TRBJ1-1, is DAGVTQSPTHLIKTRGQQVTLRCSPKSGHDTVSWYQQALGQGPQFIFQYYEEEERQRGNFPDRFSGHQFPNYSSELNVNALLLGDSALYLCASSSGPNTEAFFGQGTRLTVV.

The rearrangement uses TRBV28 and TRBJ2-3, with TRBD2 identical over 8 bases. Germline CDR1 reads MDHEN; CDR2 reads SYDVKM. The CDR3 is 18 amino acids. J gave up 4 bases and V 6 bases, and 18 bases lay outside the gene matches. Here the CDR3 DNA reads TGTGCCAGCAGCTCCCTTGCGGGAGGTCTCGTTTTGGCAGATACGCAGTATTTT. Translating it yields CASSSLAGGLVLADTQYF.

V is TRBV6-5 and J is TRBJ2-2; TRBD2 matches 8 bases. Trimming cost V 5 bases and J 7 bases; bases outside gene matches: 9. CDR3 length equals 15 residues. Germline values: CDR1 MNHEY, CDR2 SVGAGI. The chain's CDR3 is CASSPLAAGGGELFF. The DNA for the CDR3 is TGTGCCAGCAGTCCACTAGCGGCTGGGGGCGGGGAGCTGTTTTTT.

This chain joins TRBV7-8 and TRBJ1-4; D is unresolved. The CDR3 covers 15 residues. Germline V CDR1 and CDR2: SGHVS, FQNEAQ. The V gene lost 4 bases and the J gene lost 7 bases, with 16 bases spanning the gap. The CDR3 DNA reads TGTGCCAGCAGCTCTAAAAGTGGGGAGGGTGAAAAACTGTTTTTT. Translation: CASSSKSGEGEKLFF.

V and J are TRBV19 and TRBJ1-1, with D possibly TRBD1 on 5 matching bases. The CDR3 runs 14 residues. With 8 bases removed from V and 6 bases from J, the gap between germline ends came to 19 bases. CDR1 LNHDA and CDR2 SQIVND come from the germline V gene (reference sequence). In nucleotides, the CDR3 is TGTGCCAGTCCCAATGGGGCAGGGAAGGCTGAAGCTTTCTTT. Encoded protein: CASPNGAGKAEAFF.

J is TRBJ2-2 and V is TRBV4-2, with D perhaps assigned TRBD1 or TRBD2 (5 bases each). The V end was cut by 10 bases, the J end by 8 bases, with 17 bases between. CDR3 length: 13 residues. Germline CDR1 LGHNA, CDR2 YNFKEQ. DNA of the CDR3: TGTGCCACCGGGACCGCCTCATGGGGGGAGCTGTTTTTT. Translating it yields CATGTASWGELFF.

The rearrangement links TRBV28 to TRBJ2-1; no definite D call. The CDR3 extends over 11 amino acids. V was pared by 6 bases and J by 7 bases, with 7 bases between. Germline V gives CDR1 MDHEN, CDR2 SYDVKM. CDR3 nucleotides: TGTGCCAGCAGCTCGGCTAATGAGCAGTTCTTC. As protein: CASSSANEQFF.

The chain joins TRBV15 to TRBJ1-1; D might be TRBD1 (5 bases). Germline CDR1 is LNHNV and CDR2 is YYDKDF (reference sequence). V lost 4 bases to trimming and J lost 8 bases, with 14 bases between them. This CDR3 has 13 amino acids. Here the CDR3 reads CATSTLPGGEAFF. The CDR3 region has the DNA TGTGCCACCAGCACTCTTCCTGGGGGAGAAGCTTTCTTT.

V usage is TRBV27 and J usage is TRBJ2-1, with TRBD2 identical over 7 bases. The length of the CDR3 is 16 residues. CDR1 and CDR2 from the germline V gene are MNHEY and SMNVEV (reference sequence). The ends lost 6 bases at V and 0 bases at J; junction bases unmatched: 8. CDR3 in DNA: TGTGCCAGCAGGGAACTAGCGTATAGCTCCTACAATGAGCAGTTCTTC. It specifies CASRELAYSSYNEQFF.

CDR3 DNA: TGTGCCAGCAGCTTAAGTGGTAGGGTAGCGAAGGATACGCAGTATTTT. Protein product: CASSLSGRVAKDTQYF. V and J are TRBV11-1 and TRBJ2-3, with D perhaps TRBD2 (5 bases). The CDR3 sequence is 16 residues long. The germline V and J ends were trimmed by 2 bases and 6 bases, with 18 bases remaining between them. The germline V gene has CDR1 SGHAT and CDR2 FQDESV (reference sequence).

The chain uses TRBV5-1 and TRBJ1-4; possibly TRBD1 for D (6 bases). Germline loops: CDR1 SGHRS, CDR2 YFSETQ. This CDR3 is built from 14 residues. Trimming took off 4 bases at V and 6 bases at J, with 13 bases between the two ends. The CDR3 DNA reads TGCGCCAGCAGCCCCAACAGGGAGTATGAAAAACTGTTTTTT. It encodes CASSPNREYEKLFF.

The rearrangement joins TRBV27 to TRBJ2-2; D is perhaps TRBD1 (6 bases). Germline V CDR1 and CDR2: MNHEY, SMNVEV (reference sequence). CDR3 size: 15 residues. The V gene lost 3 bases and the J gene lost 2 bases, with 10 bases spanning the gap. CDR3 DNA: TGTGCCAGCAGTTTCGCAGGGGCTAACACCGGGGAGCTGTTTTTT. Translated: CASSFAGANTGELFF.

The chain is built from TRBV25-1 and TRBJ1-2, with a weak D call TRBD1 (5 bases). Deletions cut 3 bases from V and 4 bases from J, with 12 bases between. This CDR3 comprises 14 residues. Germline V lookup: CDR1 MGHDK, CDR2 SYGVNS. CDR3 region: CASSEKGRVYGYTF. CDR3 coding DNA: TGTGCCAGCAGTGAGAAAGGCAGGGTCTATGGCTACACCTTC.

J is TRBJ2-1 and V is TRBV19, with TRBD1 matching over 10 bases. J lost 5 bases, V lost 5 bases, and 6 bases had no gene match. This CDR3 is 15 amino acids long. The germline V gene has CDR1 LNHDA and CDR2 SQIVND (reference sequence). The CDR3 region is CASSGDRGPDNEQFF. The CDR3 DNA is TGTGCCAGTAGTGGGGACAGGGGTCCTGACAATGAGCAGTTCTTC.

This clone was observed once. This chain connects TRBV4-1 to TRBJ2-3, with 11 bases that match TRBD2. Germline CDR1 is MGHRA and CDR2 is YSYEKL. This CDR3 spans 16 amino acids. V dropped 5 bases and J dropped 1; count of bases not matched to a gene: 5. The CDR3, as DNA: TGCGCCAGCAGCAGTAGCGGGAGGGCCGGCACAGATACGCAGTATTTT. Its translation: CASSSSGRAGTDTQYF.

The chain links TRBV18 to TRBJ2-7; perhaps TRBD1 as D (5 bases). Germline V gene data show CDR1 as KGHSH and CDR2 as LQKENI. V lost 0 bases and J lost 2, with 11 bases in between. This CDR3 spans 15 amino acids. The CDR3 loop reads CASSPPTTTAYEQYF. CDR3 coding DNA: TGTGCCAGCTCACCACCGACGACGACAGCCTACGAGCAGTACTTC.

V is TRBV9 and J is TRBJ1-3; the D gene is possibly TRBD1 (5 bases). Per the germline V gene, CDR1 is SGDLS and CDR2 is YYNGEE. This CDR3 region has 16 residues. The V and J ends lost 0 bases and 2 bases respectively, with 12 bases between them. This CDR3 is CASSVAPSRAGNTIYF. CDR3 sequence (DNA): TGTGCCAGCAGCGTAGCCCCGAGCAGGGCTGGAAACACCATATATTTT. Combining the CDR3 with reference TRBV9 and TRBJ1-3 gives the whole variable domain DSGVTQTPKHLITATGQRVTLRCSPRSGDLSVYWYQQSLDQGLQFLIQYYNGEERAKGNILERFSAQQFPDLHSELNLSSLELGDSALYFCASSVAPSRAGNTIYFGEGSWLTVV.

This sequence joins TRBV4-1 and TRBJ2-1; TRBD2 matches 12 bases. Germline loops: CDR1 MGHRA, CDR2 YSYEKL. The CDR3 has 14 amino acids. Trimming took 4 bases from V and 8 from J; bases not matched to a gene: 3. CDR3 sequence reads: CASSRTSGMDEQFF. The CDR3 region has the DNA TGCGCCAGCAGCCGGACTAGCGGGATGGATGAGCAGTTCTTC.

The genes are TRBV7-9 and TRBJ2-7, with D unclear. Germline V gene sequence: CDR1 SEHNR, CDR2 FQNEAQ (reference sequence). The CDR3 has 15 residues. Trimming took 5 bases from V and 7 from J, leaving 21 bases between them. The CDR3 sequence: CASSPPVSNQEEQYF. CDR3 coding DNA: TGTGCCAGCAGCCCCCCGGTGAGTAACCAGGAGGAGCAGTACTTC.

The chain couples TRBV5-1 to TRBJ2-7; no reliable D call. This CDR3 region has 12 residues. The V and J ends lost 4 bases and 3 bases respectively, with 8 bases between them. Per the germline V gene, CDR1 is SGHRS and CDR2 is YFSETQ. CDR3 sequence: CASSPAGYEQYF. DNA for the CDR3: TGCGCCAGCAGCCCGGCAGGCTACGAGCAGTACTTC.

The gene calls are TRBV11-2 and TRBJ1-5; D not resolved. The CDR3 has 13 amino acids. Germline CDR1 reads SGHAT; CDR2 reads FQNNGV. V was shortened by 1 base and J by 3 bases, with 4 bases between the two germline ends. CDR3 sequence: CASSLGLNQPQHF. The DNA for the CDR3 is TGTGCCAGCAGCTTAGGCCTCAATCAGCCCCAGCATTTT.

The chain uses TRBV7-9 and TRBJ2-2; 7 bases line up with TRBD1. J lost 4 bases, V lost 4 bases, and 12 bases had no gene match. Germline V gene sequence: CDR1 SEHNR, CDR2 FQNEAQ (reference sequence). The CDR3 loop spans 17 amino acids. The CDR3 loop is CASSSPLQGEFTGELFF. The CDR3 nucleotides are TGTGCCAGCAGCTCCCCCTTGCAGGGGGAGTTCACCGGGGAGCTGTTTTTT.

The V and J genes are TRBV7-6 and TRBJ1-1; D ambiguous. In germline, CDR1 is SGHVS, CDR2 FNYEAQ. CDR3 length: 14 residues. The V and J ends lost 5 bases and 1 base respectively, with 11 bases between them. DNA for the CDR3: TGTGCCAGCAGCCCCAGTTGGGGGAACACTGAAGCTTTCTTT. This sequence encodes CASSPSWGNTEAFF. Filled out from reference TRBV7-6 and TRBJ1-1, the complete variable domain reads GAGVSQSPRYKVTKRGQDVALRCDPISGHVSLYWYRQALGQGPEFLTYFNYEAQQDKSGLPNDRFSAERPEGSISTLTIQRTEQRDSAMYRCASSPSWGNTEAFFGQGTRLTVV.

This chain joins TRBV16 and TRBJ2-7; D call uncertain. In germline, CDR1 is KGHSY, CDR2 FQNENV. The V end was cut by 1 base, the J end by 6 bases, with 7 bases between. The CDR3 spans 12 residues. The CDR3 DNA reads as TGTGCCAGCAGCCAATTTTCTAGCGAGCAGTACTTC. Translation: CASSQFSSEQYF. The full variable domain, in which reference TRBV16 and TRBJ2-7 provide the parts outside the CDR3, is GEEVAQTPKHLVRGEGQKAKLYCAPIKGHSYVFWYQQVLKNEFKFLISFQNENVFDETGMPKERFSAKCLPNSPCSLEIQATKLEDSAVYFCASSQFSSEQYFGPGTRLTVT.

The V call is TRBV5-1, the J call TRBJ1-4; 9 bases align to TRBD1. With V trimmed by 1 base and J by 8 bases, 15 bases remained unmatched. This CDR3 region has 18 residues. Germline V CDR1 and CDR2: SGHRS, YFSETQ. CDR3 sequence reads: CASSLSNATGTGREKLFF. CDR3 DNA: TGCGCCAGCAGCTTGTCAAATGCAACCGGGACAGGGCGGGAAAAACTGTTTTTT.

For the CDR3, the DNA is TGTGCCAGCAGTTTATATCCCGCTGGCAGGGAATACTCCTACGAGCAGTACTTC. This encodes CASSLYPAGREYSYEQYF. The chain is built from TRBV28 and TRBJ2-7; possibly TRBD1 for D (5 bases). Germline V gene sequence: CDR1 MDHEN, CDR2 SYDVKM. V was trimmed by 1 base and J by 0 bases, leaving 19 bases between them. The CDR3 is 18 amino acids.

The chain joins TRBV9 to TRBJ1-2; D not certain. Germline-derived CDR1 and CDR2 are SGDLS and YYNGEE. The CDR3 spans 13 residues. The V and J ends lost 7 bases and 2 bases respectively, with 12 bases between them. In DNA, the CDR3 is TGTGCCAGCGGAGCCCACGGAAACTATGGCTACACCTTC. Translated, it gives CASGAHGNYGYTF.

The rearrangement joins TRBV27 to TRBJ1-5, with 7 positions matching TRBD1. The trim removed 8 bases at V and 7 bases at J, leaving 11 bases unmatched. This CDR3 is 14 amino acids long. CDR1 and CDR2 from the germline V gene are MNHEY and SMNVEV (reference sequence). The CDR3 region is CASGHRGSGQPQHF. In nucleotides, the CDR3 is TGTGCCAGCGGCCACAGGGGTTCAGGGCAGCCCCAGCATTTT.